Listed below are T cell receptor beta chains from one sample, sequenced in a study of T-cell memory formation after mild COVID-19. Via MiXCR, TCRdb re-called the 5' RACE reads, giving one row per CDR3 protein. The sample lists about 350,000 distinct CDR3 sequences, around a fifth occurring once. Input material: PBMCs or a T cell subset sorted from them (not recorded which). Every receptor here comes from a man aged 18 to 30 who had mild COVID-19 (a few samples of this study predate the infection). Cell type and time point are not known. Each CDR3 is given without its conserved first and last residue.

CDR3aa	v_gene
ATRRQGGRNGELF	TRBV15
ASSAGVGEQY	TRBV4-3
ASSLDREVGELF	TRBV5-1
ASSSLEVIDRNEQF	TRBV11-1
SAPSVNSGANVLT	TRBV20-1
ASSQRTAVNYGYT	TRBV4-1
ASSQDMVFQETQY	TRBV4-1
ASSHRLAGGPGEQY	TRBV4-1
SVGGSSGNTIY	TRBV29-1
ASSTSSTGTVNSPLH	TRBV7-9
ASSDWGNPSL	TRBV6-1
ASSPNLHGEAF	TRBV7-2
ATSRVHEDPYGYT	TRBV15
AISDPDRGPYQGAEAF	TRBV10-3
ASSLGLAEKQY	TRBV5-4
ASSPPAVLLGRRPQY	TRBV28
ASSARGISYEQY	TRBV11-2
ASTGLTGPYEQY	TRBV6-5
ASITAGAANEKLF	TRBV12-3/TRBV12-4
ASSLGGRAARFTEAF	TRBV13
ASSTYRGSDEQF	TRBV7-3
SVKPGTEAF	TRBV29-1
ASSQHAGREVNEQF	TRBV7-2
ATGQGEPWNTEAF	TRBV4-2
ASSFWGAGELF	TRBV12-3/TRBV12-4
ASSAGGPDTQY	TRBV3-1
ASSPYRGPGGETQY	TRBV7-2
ASSVAGSSSYEQY	TRBV9
ASRLIQTDTQY	TRBV6-2/TRBV6-3
ASSQDLAGVGGLSEAF	TRBV4-2
ASTLDRLLEGANVLT	TRBV5-5
ASSSLDSNQPQH	TRBV7-4
ASSERLGNQPQH	TRBV6-1
ARSLRASGSYNEQF	TRBV7-9
ASSYGQNTEAF	TRBV7-2
ASSDRTKASYNEQF	TRBV4-1
ASSSYTGGGTEAF	TRBV5-1
ASSQVPGQSHEQY	TRBV4-2
ASRNSAVRPTDTQY	TRBV3-1
ASSLSGGLINEQY	TRBV27
ASSPGDGEETQY	TRBV13
ASSLKGLDTQY	TRBV5-1
ASSLNPDGATDTQY	TRBV6-5
SSTLLGSGAGETQY	TRBV6-1
ASSLADLASPTDTQY	TRBV5-1
ASSFRTSGVTDTQY	TRBV5-1